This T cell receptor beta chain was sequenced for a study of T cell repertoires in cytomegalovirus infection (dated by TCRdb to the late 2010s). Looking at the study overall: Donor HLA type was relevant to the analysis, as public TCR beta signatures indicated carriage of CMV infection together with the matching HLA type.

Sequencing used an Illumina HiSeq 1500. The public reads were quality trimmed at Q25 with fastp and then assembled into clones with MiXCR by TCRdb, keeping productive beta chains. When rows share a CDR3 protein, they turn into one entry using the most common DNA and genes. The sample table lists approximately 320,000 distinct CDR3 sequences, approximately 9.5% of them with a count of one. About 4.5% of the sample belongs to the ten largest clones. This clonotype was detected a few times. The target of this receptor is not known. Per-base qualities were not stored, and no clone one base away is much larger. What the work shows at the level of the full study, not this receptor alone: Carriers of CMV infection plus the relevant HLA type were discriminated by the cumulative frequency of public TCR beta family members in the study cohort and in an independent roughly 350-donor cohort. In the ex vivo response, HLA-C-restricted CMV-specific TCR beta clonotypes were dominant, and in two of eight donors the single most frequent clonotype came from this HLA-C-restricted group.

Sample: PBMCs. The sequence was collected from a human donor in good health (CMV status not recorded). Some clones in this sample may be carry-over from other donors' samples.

The bases read TGTGCCAGCAGCATATTTGACAGGGATTGGGGCTACACCTTC. It specifies CASSIFDRDWGYTF. Here the chain combines TRBV7-2 and TRBJ1-2; TRBD1 matches 7 bases in the middle. For this chain, trimming is 5 bases at the V end and 8 bases at the J end, and the number of junction bases without a gene match is 11. Per the germline V gene, SGHTA is the CDR1 and FQGNSA is the CDR2. Including the terminal cysteine and phenylalanine, the CDR3 comprises 14 residues. The only DNA kept is the CDR3, 42 bases in frame from the first base.